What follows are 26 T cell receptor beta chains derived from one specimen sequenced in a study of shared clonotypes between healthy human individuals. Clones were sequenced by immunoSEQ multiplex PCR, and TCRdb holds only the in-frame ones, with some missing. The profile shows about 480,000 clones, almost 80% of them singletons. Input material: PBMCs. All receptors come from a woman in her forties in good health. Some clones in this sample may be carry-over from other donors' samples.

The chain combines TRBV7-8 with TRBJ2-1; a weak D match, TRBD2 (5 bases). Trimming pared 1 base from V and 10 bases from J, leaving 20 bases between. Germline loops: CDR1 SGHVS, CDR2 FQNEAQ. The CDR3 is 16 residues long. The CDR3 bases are TGTGCCAGCAGCTTAGAGCGGCGCCCCACAATAAAGGAGCAGTTCTTC. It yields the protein CASSLERRPTIKEQFF.

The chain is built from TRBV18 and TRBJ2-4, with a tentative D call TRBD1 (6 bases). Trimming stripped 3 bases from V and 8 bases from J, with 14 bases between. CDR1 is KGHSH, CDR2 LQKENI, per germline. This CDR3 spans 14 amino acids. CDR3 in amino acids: CASSPAGVDDIQYF. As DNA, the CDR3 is TGTGCCAGCTCACCGGCAGGGGTAGATGACATTCAGTACTTC. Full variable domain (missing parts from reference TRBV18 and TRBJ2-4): NAGVMQNPRHLVRRRGQEARLRCSPMKGHSHVYWYRQLPEEGLKFMVYLQKENIIDESGMPKERFSAEFPKEGPSILRIQQVVRGDSAAYFCASSPAGVDDIQYFGAGTRLSVL.

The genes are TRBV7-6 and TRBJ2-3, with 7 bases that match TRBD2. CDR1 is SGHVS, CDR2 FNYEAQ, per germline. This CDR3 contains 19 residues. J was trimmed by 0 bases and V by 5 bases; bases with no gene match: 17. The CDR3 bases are TGTGCCAGCAGCACCAGAGGCGACCCTAGCGGAGCTAGCACAGATACGCAGTATTTT. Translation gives CASSTRGDPSGASTDTQYF.

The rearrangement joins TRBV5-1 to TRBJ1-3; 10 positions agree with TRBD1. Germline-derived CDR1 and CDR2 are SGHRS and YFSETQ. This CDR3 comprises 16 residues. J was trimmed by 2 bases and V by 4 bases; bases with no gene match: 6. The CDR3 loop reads CASSTGTGATGNTIYF. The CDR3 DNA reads TGCGCCAGCAGCACGGGGACAGGGGCGACTGGAAACACCATATATTTT.

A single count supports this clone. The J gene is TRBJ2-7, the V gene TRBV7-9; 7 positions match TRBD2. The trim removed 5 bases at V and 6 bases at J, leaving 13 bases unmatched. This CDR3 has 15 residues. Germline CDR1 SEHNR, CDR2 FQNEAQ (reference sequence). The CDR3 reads CASSPGGLAGSEQYF. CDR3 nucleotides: TGTGCCAGCAGCCCGGGGGGATTGGCCGGAAGCGAGCAGTACTTC.

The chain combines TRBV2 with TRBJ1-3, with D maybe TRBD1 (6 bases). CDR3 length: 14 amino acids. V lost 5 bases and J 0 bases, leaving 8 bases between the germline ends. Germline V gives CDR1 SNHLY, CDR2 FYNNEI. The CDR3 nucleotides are TGTGCCAGCAGTACAGGGAACTCTGGAAACACCATATATTTT. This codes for CASSTGNSGNTIYF.

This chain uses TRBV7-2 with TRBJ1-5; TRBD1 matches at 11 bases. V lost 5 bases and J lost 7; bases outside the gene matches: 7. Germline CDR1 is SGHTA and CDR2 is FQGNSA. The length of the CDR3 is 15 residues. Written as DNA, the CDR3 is TGTGCCAGCAGCGGACAGGGGGCCGCGGGCCAGCCCCAGCATTTT. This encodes CASSGQGAAGQPQHF. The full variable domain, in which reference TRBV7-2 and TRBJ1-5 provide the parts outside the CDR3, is GAGVSQSPSNKVTEKGKDVELRCDPISGHTALYWYRQSLGQGLEFLIYFQGNSAPDKSGLPSDRFSAERTGGSVSTLTIQRTQQEDSAVYLCASSGQGAAGQPQHFGDGTRLSIL.

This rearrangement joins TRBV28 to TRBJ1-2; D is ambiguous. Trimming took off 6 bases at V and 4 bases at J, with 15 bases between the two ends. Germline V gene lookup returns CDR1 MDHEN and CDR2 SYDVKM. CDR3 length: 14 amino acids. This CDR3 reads CASSPRRRLYGYTF. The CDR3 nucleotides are TGTGCCAGCAGCCCCCGTAGGCGACTCTATGGCTACACCTTC.

For the CDR3, the DNA is TGTGCCAGCAGTGGGCAAGGACAGGGGGACATTCAGTACTTC. Its protein is CASSGQGQGDIQYF. The rearrangement joins TRBV2 to TRBJ2-4; 10 bases match TRBD1. V trimming: 4 bases; J trimming: 8 bases; junction bases outside the gene matches: 5. Germline CDR1 SNHLY, CDR2 FYNNEI. This CDR3 region has 14 residues.

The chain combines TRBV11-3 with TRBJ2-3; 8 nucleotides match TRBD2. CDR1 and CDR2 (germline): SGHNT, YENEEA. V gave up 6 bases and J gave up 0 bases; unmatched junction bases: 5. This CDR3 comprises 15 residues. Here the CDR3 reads CASSRAGGSTDTQYF. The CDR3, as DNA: TGTGCCAGCAGTCGGGCGGGAGGCAGCACAGATACGCAGTATTTT. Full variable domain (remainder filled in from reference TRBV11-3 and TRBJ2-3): EAGVVQSPRYKIIEKKQPVAFWCNPISGHNTLYWYLQNLGQGPELLIRYENEEAVDDSQLPKDRFSAERLKGVDSTLKIQPAELGDSAVYLCASSRAGGSTDTQYFGPGTRLTVL.

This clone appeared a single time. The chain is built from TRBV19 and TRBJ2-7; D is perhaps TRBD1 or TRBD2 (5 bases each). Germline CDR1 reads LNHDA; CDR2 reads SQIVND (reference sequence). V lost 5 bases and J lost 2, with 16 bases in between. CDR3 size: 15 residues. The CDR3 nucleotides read TGTGCCAGTAGTTCGACCCCCGGGACCCCCTACGAGCAGTACTTC. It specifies CASSSTPGTPYEQYF.

The CDR3, as DNA: TGTGCCAGCAGCGGGGCCTGGGGCCACGAGCAGTACTTC. This translates into CASSGAWGHEQYF. The chain is built from TRBV6-6 and TRBJ2-7, with D perhaps assigned TRBD1 or TRBD2 (5 bases each). V gave up 6 bases and J gave up 5 bases, with 14 bases separating them. This CDR3 region has 13 residues. Germline V gene sequence: CDR1 MNHNY, CDR2 SVGAGI (reference sequence).

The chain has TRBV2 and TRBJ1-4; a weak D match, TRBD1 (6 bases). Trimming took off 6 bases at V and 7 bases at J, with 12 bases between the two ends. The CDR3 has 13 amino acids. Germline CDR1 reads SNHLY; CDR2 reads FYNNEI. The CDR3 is CASRGGPGEKLFF. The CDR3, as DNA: TGTGCCAGCAGGGGGGGGCCCGGTGAAAAACTGTTTTTT.

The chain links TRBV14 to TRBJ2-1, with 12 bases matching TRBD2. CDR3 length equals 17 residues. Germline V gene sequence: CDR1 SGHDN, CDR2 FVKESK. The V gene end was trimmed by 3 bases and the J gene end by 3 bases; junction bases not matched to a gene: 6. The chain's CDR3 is CASSQRLAGVSYNEQFF. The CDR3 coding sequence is TGTGCCAGCAGCCAGCGACTAGCGGGAGTTAGCTACAATGAGCAGTTCTTC.

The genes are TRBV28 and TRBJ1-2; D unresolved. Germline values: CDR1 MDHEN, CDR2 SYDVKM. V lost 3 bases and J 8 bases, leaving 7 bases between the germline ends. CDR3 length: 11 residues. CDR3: CASSLEQGYTF. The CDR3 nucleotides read TGTGCCAGCAGTTTGGAACAAGGCTACACCTTC.

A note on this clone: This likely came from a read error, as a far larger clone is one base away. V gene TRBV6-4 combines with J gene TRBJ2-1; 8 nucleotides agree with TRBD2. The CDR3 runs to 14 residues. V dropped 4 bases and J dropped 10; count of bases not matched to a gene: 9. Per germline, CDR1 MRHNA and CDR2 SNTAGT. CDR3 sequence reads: CASSGGSGSGEQFF. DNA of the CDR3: TGTGCCAGCAGTGGCGGGAGCGGGAGCGGGGAGCAGTTCTTC.

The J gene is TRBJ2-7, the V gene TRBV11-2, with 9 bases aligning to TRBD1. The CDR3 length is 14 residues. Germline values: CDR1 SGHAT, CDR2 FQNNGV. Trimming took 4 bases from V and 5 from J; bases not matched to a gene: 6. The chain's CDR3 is CASSSTTGGHEQYF. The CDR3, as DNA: TGTGCCAGCAGCTCTACTACAGGGGGCCACGAGCAGTACTTC. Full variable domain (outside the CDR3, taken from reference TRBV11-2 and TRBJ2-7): EAGVAQSPRYKIIEKRQSVAFWCNPISGHATLYWYQQILGQGPKLLIQFQNNGVVDDSQLPKDRFSAERLKGVDSTLKIQPAKLEDSAVYLCASSSTTGGHEQYFGPGTRLTVT.

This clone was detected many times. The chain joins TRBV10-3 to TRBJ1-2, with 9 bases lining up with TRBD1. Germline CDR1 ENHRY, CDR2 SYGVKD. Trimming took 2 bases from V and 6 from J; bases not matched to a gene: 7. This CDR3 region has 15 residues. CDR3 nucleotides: TGTGCCATCAGTGAGCGGGACAGGGCATCAGATGGCTACACCTTC. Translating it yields CAISERDRASDGYTF.

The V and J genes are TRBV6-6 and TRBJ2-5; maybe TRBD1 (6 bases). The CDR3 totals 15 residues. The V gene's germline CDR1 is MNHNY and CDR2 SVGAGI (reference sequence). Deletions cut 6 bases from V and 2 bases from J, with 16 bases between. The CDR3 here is CASSSRQARQETQYF. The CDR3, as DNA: TGTGCCAGCAGCTCAAGACAGGCCCGACAAGAGACCCAGTACTTC.

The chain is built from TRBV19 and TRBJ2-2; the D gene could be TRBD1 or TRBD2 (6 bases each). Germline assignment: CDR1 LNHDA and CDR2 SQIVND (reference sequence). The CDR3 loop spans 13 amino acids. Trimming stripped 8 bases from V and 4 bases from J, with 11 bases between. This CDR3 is CASRQEGTGELFF. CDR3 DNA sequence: TGTGCCAGTCGACAGGAGGGCACCGGGGAGCTGTTTTTT.

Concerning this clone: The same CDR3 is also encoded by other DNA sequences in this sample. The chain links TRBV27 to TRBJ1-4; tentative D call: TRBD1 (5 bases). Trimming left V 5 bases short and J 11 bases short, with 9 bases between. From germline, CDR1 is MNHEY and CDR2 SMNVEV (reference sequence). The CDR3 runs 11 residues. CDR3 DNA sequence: TGTGCCAGCAGTAATACAGGTAAACTGTTTTTT. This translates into CASSNTGKLFF.

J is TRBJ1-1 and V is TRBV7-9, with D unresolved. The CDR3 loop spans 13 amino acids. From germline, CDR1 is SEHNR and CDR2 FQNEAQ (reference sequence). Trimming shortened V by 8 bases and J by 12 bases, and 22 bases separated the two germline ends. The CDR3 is CASQLGVFVKTFF. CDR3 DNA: TGTGCCAGCCAGTTAGGCGTCTTTGTGAAGACTTTCTTT.

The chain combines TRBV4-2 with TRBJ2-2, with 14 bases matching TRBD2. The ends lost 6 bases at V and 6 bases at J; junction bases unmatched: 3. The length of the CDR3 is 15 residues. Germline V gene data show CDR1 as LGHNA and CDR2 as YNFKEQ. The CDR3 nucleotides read TGTGCCAGCAGAGGGACTAGCGGGAGAGCCGGGGAGCTGTTTTTT. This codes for CASRGTSGRAGELFF.

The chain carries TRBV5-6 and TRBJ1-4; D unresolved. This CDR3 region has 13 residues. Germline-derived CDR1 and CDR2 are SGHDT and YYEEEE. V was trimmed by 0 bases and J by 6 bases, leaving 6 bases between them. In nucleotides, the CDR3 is TGTGCCAGCAGCTTGGGCGGGGATGAAAAACTGTTTTTT. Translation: CASSLGGDEKLFF.

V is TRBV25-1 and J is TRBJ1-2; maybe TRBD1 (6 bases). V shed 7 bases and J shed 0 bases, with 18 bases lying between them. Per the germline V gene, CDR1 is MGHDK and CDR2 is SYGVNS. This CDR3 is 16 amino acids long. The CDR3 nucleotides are TGTGCCAGCATCCGATCCAACAGGGAAGCTAACTATGGCTACACCTTC. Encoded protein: CASIRSNREANYGYTF.

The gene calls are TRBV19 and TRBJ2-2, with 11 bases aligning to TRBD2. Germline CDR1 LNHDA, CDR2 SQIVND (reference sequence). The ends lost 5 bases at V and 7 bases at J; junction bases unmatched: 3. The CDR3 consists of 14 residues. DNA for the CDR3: TGTGCCAGTAGTTCCGGGACTAGCGGCGGGGAGCTGTTTTTT. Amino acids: CASSSGTSGGELFF.